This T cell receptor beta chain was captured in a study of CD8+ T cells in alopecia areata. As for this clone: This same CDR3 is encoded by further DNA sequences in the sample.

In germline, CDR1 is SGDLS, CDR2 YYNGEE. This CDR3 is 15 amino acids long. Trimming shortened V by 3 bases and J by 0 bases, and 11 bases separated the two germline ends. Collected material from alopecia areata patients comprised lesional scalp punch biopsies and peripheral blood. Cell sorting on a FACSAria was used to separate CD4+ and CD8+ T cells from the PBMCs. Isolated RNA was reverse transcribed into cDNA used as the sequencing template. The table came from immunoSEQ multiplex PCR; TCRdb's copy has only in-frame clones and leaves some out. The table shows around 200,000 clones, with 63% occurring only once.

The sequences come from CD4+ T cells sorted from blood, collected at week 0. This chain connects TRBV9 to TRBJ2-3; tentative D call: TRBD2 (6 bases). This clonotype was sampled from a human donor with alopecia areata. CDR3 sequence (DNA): TGTGCCAGCAGCGGGGGACTGGTGAGCACAGATACGCAGTATTTT. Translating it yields CASSGGLVSTDTQYF.